The sequence of this TCR beta chain was determined in a study of T-cell memory formation after mild COVID-19. Study at large: Largely, TCR clusters stayed within a single donor.

This clonotype has only a few counts. Its antigen is as yet unknown. The TCR alpha and TCR beta cDNA libraries, bearing sample barcodes and UMIs, were generated by 5'RACE using constant-segment primers. A single record per CDR3 protein comes from TCRdb applying MiXCR to the 5' RACE reads. The table shows around 250,000 distinct CDR3 sequences, with approximately 9% occurring only once. The study, taken as a whole, reports: CD4+ bias marked clones expanding day 15 to 37, unlike balanced contracting clones.

The trim removed 3 bases at V and 2 bases at J, leaving 5 bases unmatched. CDR1 is MGHRA and CDR2 is YSYEKL in the germline V gene. The CDR3 runs 15 residues. The chain joins TRBV4-1 to TRBJ2-5; 8 bases match TRBD2. This TCR derives from a man between 18 and 29 years old who had mild COVID-19 (a few samples of this study predate the infection). Cell type and time point are not known. Sequencing used PBMCs or a T cell subset sorted from them (not recorded which). The CDR3 DNA reads TGCGCCAGCAGCCACGAAGCGGGGGCTCAAGAGACCCAGTACTTC. Translated: CASSHEAGAQETQYF.